Shown below are 10 T cell receptor beta chains from a single sample sequenced in a study of T cells in Graves' hyperthyroidism and ophthalmopathy. Amplification of TCR beta CDR3 regions was performed using RNA transcripts as template. When the TCR CDR3 underwent first-round RT-PCR, the HTBI primer set was used. In TCRdb, the multiplex PCR reads were re-called with MiXCR into one record per CDR3 protein. The sample holds roughly 420,000 distinct CDR3 sequences, roughly 13% seen once. The sample taken for sequencing was blood. The receptors derive from a woman aged 18-30 years with Graves' hyperthyroidism.

This clonotype has ten or more counts. CDR3 region: CASSNRGPEDNEQFF. The CDR3 DNA sequence: TGTGCCAGCTCTAACCGAGGGCCAGAGGACAATGAGCAGTTCTTC. V is TRBV28 and J is TRBJ2-1, with D tentatively TRBD2 (5 bases). V gave up 8 bases and J gave up 5 bases, with 19 bases separating them. The CDR3 covers 15 residues. Per the germline V gene, CDR1 is MDHEN and CDR2 is SYDVKM.

This clonotype was observed at least ten times. The rearrangement links TRBV7-9 to TRBJ1-1; possibly TRBD1 for D (5 bases). The CDR3 runs 15 residues. V lost 3 bases and J 0 bases, leaving 11 bases between the germline ends. Per the germline V gene, CDR1 is SEHNR and CDR2 is FQNEAQ (reference sequence). CDR3 protein: CASSFQGHMNTEAFF. The CDR3 DNA reads as TGTGCCAGCAGCTTTCAAGGACACATGAACACTGAAGCTTTCTTT.

The sample holds many counts of this clonotype. The rearrangement joins TRBV6-1 to TRBJ2-7, with no clear D. V gave up 7 bases and J gave up 0 bases, with 7 bases separating them. The germline V gene encodes CDR1 MNHNS and CDR2 SASEGT. The CDR3 length is 12 residues. The CDR3 region has the DNA TGTGCCAGCATGGAGACCTCCTACGAGCAGTACTTC. The encoded protein is CASMETSYEQYF.

V gene TRBV30 combines with J gene TRBJ1-6, with a possible D match to TRBD1 (5 bases). Trimming removed 4 bases at V and 5 bases at J, with 15 bases between. CDR1 is GTSNPN and CDR2 is SVGIG in the germline V gene (reference sequence). CDR3 length: 15 amino acids. CDR3 in amino acids: CAWTRGGENNSPLHF. Here the CDR3 DNA reads TGTGCCTGGACCCGGGGGGGGGAGAATAATTCACCCCTCCACTTT.

This clonotype was counted between two and nine times. The chain recombines TRBV20-1 with TRBJ2-3; 7 nucleotides agree with TRBD2. The V and J ends lost 0 bases and 2 bases, in that order; junction bases with no gene match: 5. Germline CDR1 reads DFQATT; CDR2 reads SNEGSKA (reference sequence). This CDR3 contains 15 residues. The CDR3 loop is CSARDREGHTDTQYF. In nucleotides, the CDR3 is TGCAGTGCTAGAGATAGGGAGGGGCACACAGATACGCAGTATTTT.

With respect to this clonotype: The junction does not match germline at one end; this may be a read error. The chain has TRBV6-9 and TRBJ2-7; tentatively, D is TRBD2 (5 bases). Germline CDR1 reads MNHGY; CDR2 reads SVAAGI. The CDR3 sequence is 11 residues long. This CDR3 is CVSSYGVEQYF. The CDR3 DNA is TGTGTCAGCAGTTACGGGGTCGAGCAGTACTTC.

The sample holds many counts of this clonotype. This chain joins TRBV28 and TRBJ2-3, with D possibly TRBD2 on 7 matching bases. Germline V lookup: CDR1 MDHEN, CDR2 SYDVKM. V was trimmed by 7 bases and J by 0 bases, leaving 14 bases between them. The CDR3 runs to 15 residues. For the CDR3, the DNA is TGTGCCAGCAAGGGGGGGAGATGGAGCACAGATACGCAGTATTTT. This gives the protein CASKGGRWSTDTQYF.

The sample holds many counts of this clonotype. V usage is TRBV5-1 and J usage is TRBJ2-7; D gene ambiguous. The V gene lost 0 bases and the J gene lost 5 bases, with 6 bases spanning the gap. The germline gives CDR1 SGHRS, CDR2 YFSETQ. The CDR3 consists of 12 residues. CDR3 sequence: CASSLDPHEQYF. DNA for the CDR3: TGCGCCAGCAGCTTGGATCCCCACGAGCAGTACTTC.

This clonotype was observed many times. The chain has TRBV12-3 or TRBV12-4 and TRBJ1-4; D possibly corresponds to TRBD1 (5 bases). The CDR3 extends over 13 amino acids. Trimming removed 1 base from V and 8 bases from J, with 8 bases in between. This chain's CDR3 is CASSLGTKEKLFF. The CDR3 region has the DNA TGTGCCAGCAGTTTAGGGACAAAAGAAAAACTGTTTTTT.

This clonotype was seen many times. V usage is TRBV29-1 and J usage is TRBJ2-1; D might be TRBD1 (5 bases). CDR3 length equals 17 residues. Germline loops: CDR1 SQVTM, CDR2 ANQGSEA. Trimming pared 7 bases from V and 0 bases from J, leaving 22 bases between. CDR3 amino acids: CSANIIKTGSSYNEQFF. The CDR3 DNA reads as TGCAGCGCTAACATAATCAAAACAGGCAGCTCCTACAATGAGCAGTTCTTC.